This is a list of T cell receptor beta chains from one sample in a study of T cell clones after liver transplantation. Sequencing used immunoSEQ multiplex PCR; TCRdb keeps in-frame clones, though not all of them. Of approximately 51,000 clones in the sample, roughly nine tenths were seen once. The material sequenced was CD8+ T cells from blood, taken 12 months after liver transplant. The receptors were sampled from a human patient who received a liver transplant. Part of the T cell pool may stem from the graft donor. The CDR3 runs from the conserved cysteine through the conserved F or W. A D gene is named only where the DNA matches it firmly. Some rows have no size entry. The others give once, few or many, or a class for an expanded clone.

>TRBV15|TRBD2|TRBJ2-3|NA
TGTGCCACCAGCAGAACTGAAGCGGGAGAGGCAGATACGCAGTATTTT
CATSRTEAGEADTQYF
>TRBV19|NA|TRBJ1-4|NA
TGTGCCAGTAGTACTTCGACAGCTCCTAATGAAAAACTGTTTTTT
CASSTSTAPNEKLFF
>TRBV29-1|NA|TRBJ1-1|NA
TGCAGCGTTGAAGGAACCGAGCAGGTTTGGGGCACTGAAGCTTTCTTT
CSVEGTEQVWGTEAFF
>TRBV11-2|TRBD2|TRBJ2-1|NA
TGTGCCAGCAGCTTAGATAGAGCGGGAGCCCTCAATGAGCAGTTCTTC
CASSLDRAGALNEQFF
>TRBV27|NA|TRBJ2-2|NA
TGTGCCAGCAGTTTGTGGCGGGGCACCGGGGAGCTGTTTTTT
CASSLWRGTGELFF
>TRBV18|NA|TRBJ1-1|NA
TGTGCCAGCTCACCACGGAGTGAGGGGAACACTGAAGCTTTCTTT
CASSPRSEGNTEAFF
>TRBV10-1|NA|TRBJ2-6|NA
TGCGCCAGCAGACCCGGCCCGGAGCCAGGATCTGGGGCCAACGTCCTGACTTTC
CASRPGPEPGSGANVLTF
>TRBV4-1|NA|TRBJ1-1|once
TGCGCCAGCAGCCAAGATATGGAGGGAGCTTTCTTT
CASSQDMEGAFF
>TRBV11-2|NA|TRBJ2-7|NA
TGTGCCAGCAGCTGGGACCCGATCTACGAGCAGTACTTC
CASSWDPIYEQYF
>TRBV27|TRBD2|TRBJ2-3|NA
TGTGCCAGCAGTCCCAACGCCGGGACTAGCGGGAGCGGAGATACGCAGTATTTT
CASSPNAGTSGSGDTQYF
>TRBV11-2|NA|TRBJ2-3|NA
TGTGCCAGCAGCTATTCTGGACCGAGAGATACGCAGTATTTT
CASSYSGPRDTQYF
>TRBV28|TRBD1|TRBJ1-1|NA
TGTGCCAGCAGTCCGACCGGGACAGGTAACTGGTGGGCTTTCTTT
CASSPTGTGNWWAFF
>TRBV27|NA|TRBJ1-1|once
TGTGCCAGCAGTCCCAGAGGGGGGGGCACTGAAGCTTTCTTT
CASSPRGGGTEAFF
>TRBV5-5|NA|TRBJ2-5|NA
TGTGCCAGCAGCTCCACAGGGATCCAAGAGACCCAGTACTTC
CASSSTGIQETQYF
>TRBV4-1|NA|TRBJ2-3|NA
TGCGCCAGCAGCCAAGAAGTGAAGGCGGGATACACAGATACGCAGTATTTT
CASSQEVKAGYTDTQYF